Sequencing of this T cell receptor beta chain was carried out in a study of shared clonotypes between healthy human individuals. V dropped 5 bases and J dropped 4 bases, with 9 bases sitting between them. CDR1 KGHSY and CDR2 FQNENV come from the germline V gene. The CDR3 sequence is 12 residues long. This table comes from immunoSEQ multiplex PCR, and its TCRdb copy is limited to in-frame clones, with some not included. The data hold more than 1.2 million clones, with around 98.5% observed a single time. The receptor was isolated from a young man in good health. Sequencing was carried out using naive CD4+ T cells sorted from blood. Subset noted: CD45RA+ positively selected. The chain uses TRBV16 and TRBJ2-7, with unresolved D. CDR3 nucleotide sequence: TGTGCCAGCAGCAAGTCATTTTACGAGCAGTACTTC. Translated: CASSKSFYEQYF.